Sequencing of this T cell receptor beta chain was carried out in a study of breast tumors, draining lymph nodes, adjacent tissues. On this clonotype itself: Its antigen is unknown.

MiXCR, run by TCRdb on the multiplex PCR reads, gives a single entry per CDR3 protein. The sample carries more than 20,000 distinct CDR3 sequences, approximately 70% recorded once. General study results and limits: Tumor T cell lymph node origin was a supported hypothesis, not proven. Compared with basal-like, luminal-like tumors shared significantly more repertoire with nontumor tissue. The data were judged consistent with most tumor T cells coming from lymph node and expanding in tumor. Tumors had less TCR diversity than lymph nodes, more than nontumor tissue.

The CDR3 is 13 amino acids. Germline V gene data show CDR1 as MNHNY and CDR2 as SVGAGI (reference sequence). V was shortened by 3 bases and J by 8 bases, with 10 bases between the two germline ends. Sequencing used tumor-adjacent breast tissue. The sequence was obtained from a female donor with breast cancer. Some clones in this sample may be carry-over from other donors' samples. The J gene is TRBJ1-4, the V gene TRBV6-6; no definite D call. The CDR3 bases are TGTGCCAGCAGTTATCAGGAAGGGGAAAAACTGTTTTTT. Translated: CASSYQEGEKLFF.